The T cell receptor (beta chain) under discussion was sequenced for a study of T cell changes during pregnancy in multiple sclerosis. The assay was immunoSEQ multiplex PCR, and TCRdb's table has in-frame clones only and misses some. The data hold roughly 39,000 clones, with more than 85% observed a single time. V lost 2 bases and J 4 bases, leaving 12 bases between the germline ends. CDR1 is MNHEY, CDR2 SMNVEV, per germline (reference sequence). The CDR3 has 14 amino acids. The TCR comes from a female donor with multiple sclerosis, enrolled in a pregnancy study. The J gene is TRBJ2-7, the V gene TRBV27; D may be TRBD1 (6 bases). Specimen: CD8+ T cells from peripheral blood mononuclear cells, collected after pregnancy. The CDR3 is CASSLQGWPYEQYF. CDR3 DNA sequence: TGTGCCAGCAGTTTACAGGGGTGGCCTTACGAGCAGTACTTC.